The 12 T cell receptor beta chains reported below all come from one sample, sequenced in a study of blood T cell repertoires in COVID-19. Sequenced by immunoSEQ multiplex PCR; TCRdb stores in-frame clones only, minus some. This table has 300,000 or so clones, less than 90% appearing once. The specimen was PBMCs or T cells enriched from blood (not recorded which). Receptors were obtained from a woman aged 25 to 39 who had recovered from COVID-19.

The chain is built from TRBV30 and TRBJ2-7; 9 bases fit TRBD1. After removal of 2 bases from V and 2 bases from J, the junction contained 13 bases not matched to a gene. Germline V CDR1 and CDR2: GTSNPN, SVGIG (reference sequence). The length of the CDR3 is 17 residues. The CDR3 sequence is CAWSRLPGTGLPYEQYF. CDR3 bases: TGTGCCTGGAGTCGTCTACCCGGGACAGGGTTGCCCTACGAGCAGTACTTC.

The J gene is TRBJ1-6, the V gene TRBV2; D uncertain. Between the trimmed V and J ends, which lost 1 base and 6 bases, there was a span of 7 bases. Per the germline V gene, CDR1 is SNHLY and CDR2 is FYNNEI. This CDR3 is built from 14 residues. CDR3 in amino acids: CASSEGRPNSPLHF. CDR3 DNA: TGTGCCAGCAGTGAAGGCAGGCCTAATTCACCCCTCCACTTT. Drawing the rest from reference TRBV2 and TRBJ1-6, the complete variable domain is EPEVTQTPSHQVTQMGQEVILRCVPISNHLYFYWYRQILGQKVEFLVSFYNNEISEKSEIFDDQFSVERPDGSNFTLKIRSTKLEDSAMYFCASSEGRPNSPLHFGNGTRLTVT.

V gene TRBV9 combines with J gene TRBJ2-3; 7 bases fit TRBD2. CDR1 is SGDLS, CDR2 YYNGEE, per germline. V was pared by 3 bases and J by 4 bases, with 5 bases of the junction left unmatched. The CDR3 sequence is 14 residues long. The CDR3 nucleotides are TGTGCCAGCAGCGGGACTAGTAGCCCAGATACGCAGTATTTT. It specifies CASSGTSSPDTQYF. The full variable domain, in which reference TRBV9 and TRBJ2-3 provide the parts outside the CDR3, is DSGVTQTPKHLITATGQRVTLRCSPRSGDLSVYWYQQSLDQGLQFLIQYYNGEERAKGNILERFSAQQFPDLHSELNLSSLELGDSALYFCASSGTSSPDTQYFGPGTRLTVL.

This chain connects TRBV2 to TRBJ2-5, with D possibly being TRBD2 (5 bases). Trimming left V 4 bases short and J 1 base short, with 7 bases between. In germline, CDR1 is SNHLY, CDR2 FYNNEI. This CDR3 has 13 residues. CDR3 nucleotides: TGTGCCAGCAGTGGAGGGCTCCAAGAGACCCAGTACTTC. This gives the protein CASSGGLQETQYF.

This clone occurred once. The chain recombines TRBV30 with TRBJ1-5; D may be TRBD1 (5 bases). CDR1 is GTSNPN, CDR2 SVGIG, per germline (reference sequence). V was trimmed by 2 bases and J by 5 bases, leaving 10 bases between them. The CDR3 contains 13 residues. CDR3 loop: CAWSNQGDQPQHF. The CDR3 nucleotides read TGTGCCTGGAGTAACCAGGGTGATCAGCCCCAGCATTTT.

In this sample, this clone turned up a few times. This chain's CDR3 is CASSLDGGAFF. The CDR3 DNA reads TGTGCCAGCTCCCTAGACGGGGGGGCTTTCTTT. The chain has TRBV18 and TRBJ1-1; D possibly corresponds to TRBD1 (5 bases). V lost 6 bases and J lost 11, with 13 bases in between. CDR3 size: 11 residues. Germline V lookup: CDR1 KGHSH, CDR2 LQKENI.

This clone was counted once. The chain couples TRBV12-5 to TRBJ1-5; D unresolved. CDR1 LGHNT and CDR2 FRNRAP come from the germline V gene. The CDR3 covers 15 residues. V lost 0 bases, J lost 5 bases, and 11 bases lay in between. CDR3 loop: CASGLVLSHYQPQHF. The DNA of the CDR3 is TGTGCTAGTGGTTTGGTACTGTCTCACTATCAGCCCCAGCATTTT.

A note on this clone: Other DNA variants within this sample encode the same CDR3. The gene calls are TRBV12-3 or TRBV12-4 and TRBJ1-2; no definite D call. The V gene lost 3 bases and the J gene lost 7 bases, with 6 bases spanning the gap. This CDR3 is 11 amino acids long. CDR3 region: CASSFGSGYTF. In DNA, the CDR3 is TGTGCCAGCAGTTTCGGTAGTGGCTACACCTTC.

This chain links TRBV30 with TRBJ1-1, with D tentatively TRBD1 (6 bases). Germline CDR1 GTSNPN, CDR2 SVGIG (reference sequence). Trimming took off 4 bases at V and 6 bases at J, with 12 bases between the two ends. The CDR3 is 12 amino acids. CDR3: CAWIGGAAEAFF. CDR3 in DNA: TGTGCCTGGATTGGGGGCGCCGCTGAAGCTTTCTTT.

The chain employs TRBV6-4 and TRBJ2-1; 9 nucleotides line up with TRBD2. The CDR3 contains 15 residues. From germline, CDR1 is MRHNA and CDR2 SNTAGT. The V gene end was trimmed by 6 bases and the J gene end by 8 bases; junction bases not matched to a gene: 11. The CDR3 bases are TGTGCCAGCAGCCCTCTGGCGGGGGGGCTCCATGAGCAGTTCTTC. It specifies CASSPLAGGLHEQFF.

Notes on this clone: This specimen includes other DNA sequences encoding the same CDR3. The chain links TRBV18 to TRBJ1-5; a possible D gene is TRBD1 (6 bases). V was trimmed by 0 bases and J by 0 bases, leaving 12 bases between them. Germline CDR1 reads KGHSH; CDR2 reads LQKENI. This CDR3 has 17 residues. CDR3: CASSPPEGGNSNQPQHF. CDR3 sequence (DNA): TGTGCCAGCTCACCACCGGAAGGGGGAAATAGCAATCAGCCCCAGCATTTT.

J is TRBJ1-1 and V is TRBV7-6; D gene ambiguous. Germline values: CDR1 SGHVS, CDR2 FNYEAQ. The CDR3 loop spans 14 amino acids. Trimming removed 1 base at V and 1 base at J, with 7 bases between. This CDR3 reads CASSLGSRNTEAFF. The CDR3 DNA reads TGTGCCAGCAGCTTAGGGAGCAGGAACACTGAAGCTTTCTTT.